This is a list of T cell receptor beta chains from one sample in a study of blood T cell repertoires in COVID-19. Sequencing used immunoSEQ multiplex PCR; TCRdb keeps in-frame clones, though not all of them. Here the sample spans approximately 150,000 clones, roughly 84% being singletons. The sample was PBMCs or T cells enriched from blood (not recorded which). The receptors derive from a human donor with acute COVID-19. The donor label of this sample is uncertain. The CDR3 runs from the conserved cysteine through the conserved F or W. Fields, in order: clone size, V gene, D gene, J gene, CDR3 DNA, CDR3 protein. The D gene is left open where the match is weak. Size is stated for part of the rows, as once, few or many counts, or as a class when the clone is expanded.

-	TRBV15	TRBD1	TRBJ2-5	TGTGCCACTACAGGGGGCGGTGGAGAGACCCAGTACTTC	CATTGGGGETQYF
-	TRBV7-9	TRBD2	TRBJ2-1	TGTGCCAGCAGCCTAGGCGGGGGGCGCTACAATGAGCAGTTCTTC	CASSLGGGRYNEQFF
-	TRBV24-1	-	TRBJ2-7	TGTGCCACCGGTCAAGGCGGAGGCGAGCAGTACTTC	CATGQGGGEQYF
-	TRBV4-3	-	TRBJ2-5	TGCGCCAGCAGCCAAGATCGGCGGGGGCTAGAGACCCAGTACTTC	CASSQDRRGLETQYF
-	TRBV7-2	-	TRBJ2-1	TGTGCCAGCAGCTTAGGAGCAGGGATTGGGAATGAGCAGTTCTTC	CASSLGAGIGNEQFF
-	TRBV19	-	TRBJ2-7	TGTGCCAGTATTATTTGGCCCTTCTACGAGCAGTACTTC	CASIIWPFYEQYF
few	TRBV7-9	TRBD1	TRBJ2-2	TGTGCCAGCAGCAAGGACAGGACGAACACCGGGGAGCTGTTTTTT	CASSKDRTNTGELFF
-	TRBV12-3/TRBV12-4	-	TRBJ2-3	TGTGCCAGCAGTTTATCCCCCGCAGATACGCAGTATTTT	CASSLSPADTQYF
-	TRBV6-5	-	TRBJ2-5	TGTGCCAGCGGTACAGGGACGACCTCTGGAGAGACCCAGTACTTC	CASGTGTTSGETQYF
-	TRBV3-1/TRBV3-2	-	TRBJ2-7	TGTGCCAGCAGCCAGGGGACTCACTCCTACGAGCAGTACTTC	CASSQGTHSYEQYF
-	TRBV30	TRBD2	TRBJ2-7	TGTGCCTGGAGGGGGAGCGGGGTCTACGAGCAGTACTTC	CAWRGSGVYEQYF
-	TRBV5-5	TRBD1	TRBJ1-2	TGTGCCAGCAGCTTGGGAGGGGGCGCGGATGGCTACACCTTC	CASSLGGGADGYTF
-	TRBV7-9	TRBD1	TRBJ1-1	TGTGCCAGCAGCTTAGGGGACAGCGAAGCTTTCTTT	CASSLGDSEAFF
-	TRBV5-8	-	TRBJ1-6	TGTGCCAGCAGCTTGGGCTCCCTAGCGAATAATTCACCCCTCCACTTT	CASSLGSLANNSPLHF
-	TRBV11-2	-	TRBJ2-1	TGTGCCAGCAGCAGCCTACAGGGCTACAATGAGCAGTTCTTC	CASSSLQGYNEQFF
once	TRBV6-1	TRBD1	TRBJ1-5	TGTGCCAGCAGTGCGCTGACGGGGTACGGGACAGGGGGCAATCAGCCCCAGCATTTT	CASSALTGYGTGGNQPQHF
few	TRBV10-2	TRBD1	TRBJ1-5	TGCGCCAGCAGCCTTACAGGGGGTGATCAGCCCCAGCATTTT	CASSLTGGDQPQHF
-	TRBV6-1	-	TRBJ1-4	TGTGCCAGCAGTGAACGGCGGTCTGAAAAACTGTTTTTT	CASSERRSEKLFF
-	TRBV5-4	-	TRBJ2-5	TGTGCCAGCAGCTTCGCCGACCCGGGGACCCAGTACTTC	CASSFADPGTQYF
-	TRBV19	-	TRBJ2-3	TGTGCCAGCCTTAAGGTGGGGGGACCCACAGATACGCAGTATTTT	CASLKVGGPTDTQYF
-	TRBV5-4	-	TRBJ1-2	TGTGCCAGCAGCTTCTCCTTGGAACAGCACTATGGCTACACCTTC	CASSFSLEQHYGYTF